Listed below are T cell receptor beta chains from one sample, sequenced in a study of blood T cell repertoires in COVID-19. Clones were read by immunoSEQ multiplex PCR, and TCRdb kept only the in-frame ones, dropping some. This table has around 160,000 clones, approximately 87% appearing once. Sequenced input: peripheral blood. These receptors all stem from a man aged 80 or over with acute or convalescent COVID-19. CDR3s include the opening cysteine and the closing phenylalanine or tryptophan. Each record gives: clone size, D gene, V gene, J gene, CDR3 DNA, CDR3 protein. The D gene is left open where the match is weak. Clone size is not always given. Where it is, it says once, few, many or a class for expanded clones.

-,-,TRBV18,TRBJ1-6,TGTGCCAGCTCACCGCAGGGCCTAGGTTCGAGTTCACCCCTCCACTTT,CASSPQGLGSSSPLHF
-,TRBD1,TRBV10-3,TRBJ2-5,TGTGCCATCAGTGAGTCCTACAGGGGGCTCGAGACCCAGTACTTC,CAISESYRGLETQYF
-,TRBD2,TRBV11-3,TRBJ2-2,TGTGCCAGCAGCCGAGCGGGAGTTGGTGGCACCGGGGAGCTGTTTTTT,CASSRAGVGGTGELFF
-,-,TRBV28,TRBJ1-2,TGTGCCAGCAGTCCTCCCCTCTATGGCTACACCTTC,CASSPPLYGYTF
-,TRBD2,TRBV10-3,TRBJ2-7,TGTGCCATCAGTGGAGCGGGAGGGCCAGGGGAGCAGTACTTC,CAISGAGGPGEQYF
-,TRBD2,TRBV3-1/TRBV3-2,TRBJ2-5,TGTGCCAGCAGCTCCGGGGGGGCCCAAGAGACCCAGTACTTC,CASSSGGAQETQYF
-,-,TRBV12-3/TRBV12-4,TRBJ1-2,TGTGCCAGCAGTTTAACAGGGTATGGCTACACCTTC,CASSLTGYGYTF
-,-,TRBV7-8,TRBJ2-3,TGTGCCAGCAGCTTAGAAAAGACTTACACAGATACGCAGTATTTT,CASSLEKTYTDTQYF
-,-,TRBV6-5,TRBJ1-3,TGTGCCAGCAGGAGGGGGTCGTCTGGAAACACCATATATTTT,CASRRGSSGNTIYF
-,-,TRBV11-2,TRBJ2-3,TGTGCCAGCAGCTTAGGGGAAACCGGGACTAGCACAGATACGCAGTATTTT,CASSLGETGTSTDTQYF
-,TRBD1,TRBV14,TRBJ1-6,TGTGCCAGCAGCCAGGCGGGACAGGGGGCGTCGGCTTATTCACCCCTCCACTTT,CASSQAGQGASAYSPLHF
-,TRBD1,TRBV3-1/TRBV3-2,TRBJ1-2,TGTGCCAGCAGCCATGGGACAGCCTATGGCTACACCTTC,CASSHGTAYGYTF
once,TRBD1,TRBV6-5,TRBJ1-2,TGTGCCAGCAGTCCAGACAGGGGACCAGCCTATGGCTACACCTTC,CASSPDRGPAYGYTF
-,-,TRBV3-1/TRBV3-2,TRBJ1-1,TGTGCCAGCAGCCAAGTGACAGGGAACACTGAAGCTTTCTTT,CASSQVTGNTEAFF
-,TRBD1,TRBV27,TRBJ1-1,TGTGCCAGCAGTTCGTGGGACAGGATGAACACTGAAGCTTTCTTT,CASSSWDRMNTEAFF
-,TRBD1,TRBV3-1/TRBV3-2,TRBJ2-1,TGTGCCAGCAGCCAGGGACAGACCTTAAACAATGAGCAGTTCTTC,CASSQGQTLNNEQFF
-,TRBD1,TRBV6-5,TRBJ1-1,TGTGCCAGCAGGGACAGGGTCCCTTTCTTT,CASRDRVPFF
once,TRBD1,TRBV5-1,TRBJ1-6,TGCGCCAGCACCGGGACAGGGGGACGGTCACCCCTCCACTTT,CASTGTGGRSPLHF
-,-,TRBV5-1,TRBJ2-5,TGCGCCAGCAGCTTTAGCGGCCAAGAGACCCAGTACTTC,CASSFSGQETQYF
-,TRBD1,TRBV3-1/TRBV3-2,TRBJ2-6,TGTGCCAGCAGGCCTCTACCGGGACAGGAAAGCTCTGGGGCCAACGTCCTGACTTTC,CASRPLPGQESSGANVLTF
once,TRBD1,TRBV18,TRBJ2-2,TGTGCCAGCTCACCGTCCGGGACAGGGACCGCCGGGGAGCTGTTTTTT,CASSPSGTGTAGELFF
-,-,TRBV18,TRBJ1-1,TGTGCCAGCTCACAACTAACAGGGATGACTGAAGCTTTCTTT,CASSQLTGMTEAFF
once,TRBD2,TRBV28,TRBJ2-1,TGTGCCAGCACTCTAGCGGGGCCCTCCTACAATGAGCAGTTCTTC,CASTLAGPSYNEQFF
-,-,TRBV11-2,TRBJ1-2,TGTGCCAGCAGCTTAGATCAATATGGCTACACCTTC,CASSLDQYGYTF
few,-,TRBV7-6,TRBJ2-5,TGTGCCAGCAGCCTCGGACCAGGAGGGCAAGAGACCCAGTACTTC,CASSLGPGGQETQYF
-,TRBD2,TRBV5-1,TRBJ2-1,TGCGCCAGCAGCTTAGCGGGATCCCACAATGAGCAGTTCTTC,CASSLAGSHNEQFF
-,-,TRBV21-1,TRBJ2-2,TGTGCCAGCAGCAAAGGTCCTGACGGGACAGAGATCACCGGGGAGCTGTTTTTT,CASSKGPDGTEITGELFF
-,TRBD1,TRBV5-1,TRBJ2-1,TGCGCCAGCAGCTTGAACAGGGGGCTCGGTGAGCAGTTCTTC,CASSLNRGLGEQFF
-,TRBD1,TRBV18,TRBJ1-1,TGTGCCAGCTCAGCTCAGGGGGATAACACTGAAGCTTTCTTT,CASSAQGDNTEAFF
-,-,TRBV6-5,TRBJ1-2,TGTGCCAGCAGTTACCCCACAGGGAATGGCTACACCTTC,CASSYPTGNGYTF
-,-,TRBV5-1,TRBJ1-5,TGCGCCAGCAGCTTATCAGGGGCGGCGTATCAGCCCCAGCATTTT,CASSLSGAAYQPQHF
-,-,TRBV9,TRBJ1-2,TGTGCCAGCAGCCCGTGGCAGGAGGGAGGGCGAGGCTACACCTTC,CASSPWQEGGRGYTF
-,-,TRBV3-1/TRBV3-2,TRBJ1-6,TGTGCCAGCAGCCAAGGGCAGGGTAATTCACCCCTCCACTTT,CASSQGQGNSPLHF
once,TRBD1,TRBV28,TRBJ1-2,TGTGCCAGCAGTTTGAAGGGGGCGTATGGCTACACCTTC,CASSLKGAYGYTF
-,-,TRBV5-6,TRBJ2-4,TGTGCCAGCAGCTTGCCCGCCAGAGCCAAAAACATTCAGTACTTC,CASSLPARAKNIQYF
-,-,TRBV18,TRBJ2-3,TGTGCCAGCTCACCAGCAGGCACAGATACGCAGTATTTT,CASSPAGTDTQYF
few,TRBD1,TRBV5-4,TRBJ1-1,TGTGCCAGCAGCCGCGGACAGGCGGACACTGAAGCTTTCTTT,CASSRGQADTEAFF
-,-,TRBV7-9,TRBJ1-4,TGTGCCAGCAGCTTAGTTCTCCGGAACAGGGAAGTAAATGAAAAACTGTTTTTT,CASSLVLRNREVNEKLFF
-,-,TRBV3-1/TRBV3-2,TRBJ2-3,TGTGCCAGCAGCCAAGGCAGGGGTTGGTCGGATACGCAGTATTTT,CASSQGRGWSDTQYF
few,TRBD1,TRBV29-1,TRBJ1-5,TGCAGCGTCGCGACAGGGGTCGGACAGCCCCAGCATTTT,CSVATGVGQPQHF
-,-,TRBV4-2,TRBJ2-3,TGTGCCAGCAGCCAAGAGAACCTATCCACAGATACGCAGTATTTT,CASSQENLSTDTQYF